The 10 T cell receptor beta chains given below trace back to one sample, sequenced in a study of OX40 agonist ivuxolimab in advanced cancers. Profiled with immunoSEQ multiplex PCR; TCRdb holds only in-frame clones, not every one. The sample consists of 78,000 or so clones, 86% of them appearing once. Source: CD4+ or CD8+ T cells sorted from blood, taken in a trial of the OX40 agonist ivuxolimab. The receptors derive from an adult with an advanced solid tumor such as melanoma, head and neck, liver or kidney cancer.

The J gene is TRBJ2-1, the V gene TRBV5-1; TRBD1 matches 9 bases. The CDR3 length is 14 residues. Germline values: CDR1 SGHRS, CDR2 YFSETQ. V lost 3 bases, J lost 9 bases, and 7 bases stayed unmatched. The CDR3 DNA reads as TGCGCCAGCAGCTCCAGGACAGGGGCGAGTGAGCAGTTCTTC. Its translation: CASSSRTGASEQFF.

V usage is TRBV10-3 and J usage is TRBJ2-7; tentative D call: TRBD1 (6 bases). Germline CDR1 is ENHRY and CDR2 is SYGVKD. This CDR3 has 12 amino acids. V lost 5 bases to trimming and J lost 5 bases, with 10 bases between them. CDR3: CAISIQGNEQYF. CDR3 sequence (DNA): TGTGCCATCAGTATACAGGGTAACGAGCAGTACTTC.

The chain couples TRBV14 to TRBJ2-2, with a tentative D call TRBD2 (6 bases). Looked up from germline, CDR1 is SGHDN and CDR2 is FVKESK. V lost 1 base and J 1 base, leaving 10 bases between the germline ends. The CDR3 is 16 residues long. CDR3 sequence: CASSQVTGENTGELFF. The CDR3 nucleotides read TGTGCCAGCAGCCAAGTAACGGGGGAGAACACCGGGGAGCTGTTTTTT. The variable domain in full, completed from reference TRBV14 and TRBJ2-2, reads EAGVTQFPSHSVIEKGQTVTLRCDPISGHDNLYWYRRVMGKEIKFLLHFVKESKQDESGMPNNRFLAERTGGTYSTLKVQPAELEDSGVYFCASSQVTGENTGELFFGEGSRLTVL.

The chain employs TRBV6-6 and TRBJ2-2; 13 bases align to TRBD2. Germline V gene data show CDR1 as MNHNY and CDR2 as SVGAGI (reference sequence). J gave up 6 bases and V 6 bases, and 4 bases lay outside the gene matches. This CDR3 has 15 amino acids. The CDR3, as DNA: TGTGCCAGCAGACTAACTAGCGGGGGGGCCGGGGAGCTGTTTTTT. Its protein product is CASRLTSGGAGELFF.

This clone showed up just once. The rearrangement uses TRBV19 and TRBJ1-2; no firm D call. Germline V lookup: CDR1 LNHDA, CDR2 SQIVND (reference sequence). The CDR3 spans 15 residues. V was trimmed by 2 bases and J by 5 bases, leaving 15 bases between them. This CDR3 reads CASSIHPVGSYGYTF. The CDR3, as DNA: TGTGCCAGTAGTATACATCCCGTCGGGTCTTATGGCTACACCTTC.

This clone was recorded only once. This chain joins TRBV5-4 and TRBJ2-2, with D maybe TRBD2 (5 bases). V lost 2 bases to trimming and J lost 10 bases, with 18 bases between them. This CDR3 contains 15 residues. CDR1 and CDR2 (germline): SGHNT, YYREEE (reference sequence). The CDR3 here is CASSFFSGWAEELFF. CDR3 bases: TGTGCCAGCAGCTTTTTCTCGGGGTGGGCCGAGGAGCTGTTTTTT.

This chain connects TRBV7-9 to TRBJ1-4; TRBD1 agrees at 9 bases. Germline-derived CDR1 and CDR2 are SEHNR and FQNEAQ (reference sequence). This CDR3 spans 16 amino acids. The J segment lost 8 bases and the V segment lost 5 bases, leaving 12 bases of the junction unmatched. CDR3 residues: CASSPAWGQGGEKLFF. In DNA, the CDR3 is TGTGCCAGCAGCCCGGCCTGGGGACAGGGTGGCGAAAAACTGTTTTTT.

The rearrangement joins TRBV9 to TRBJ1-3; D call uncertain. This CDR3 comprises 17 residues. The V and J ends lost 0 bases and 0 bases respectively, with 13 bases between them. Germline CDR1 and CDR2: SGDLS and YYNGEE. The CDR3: CASSVGHTSNSGNTIYF. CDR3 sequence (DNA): TGTGCCAGCAGCGTAGGACACACATCCAACTCTGGAAACACCATATATTTT.

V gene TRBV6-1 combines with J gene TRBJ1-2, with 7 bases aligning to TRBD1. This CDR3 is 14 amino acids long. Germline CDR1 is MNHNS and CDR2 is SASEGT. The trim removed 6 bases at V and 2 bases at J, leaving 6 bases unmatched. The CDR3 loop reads CASSRDSGNYGYTF. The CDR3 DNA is TGTGCCAGCAGCCGGGACAGTGGGAACTATGGCTACACCTTC.

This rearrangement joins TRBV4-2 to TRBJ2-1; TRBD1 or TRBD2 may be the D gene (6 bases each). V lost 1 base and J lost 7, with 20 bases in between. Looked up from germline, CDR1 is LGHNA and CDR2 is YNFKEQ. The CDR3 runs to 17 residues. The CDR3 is CASSQVDRESTGNEQFF. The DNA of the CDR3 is TGTGCCAGCAGCCAAGTGGATCGGGAGAGTACAGGGAATGAGCAGTTCTTC.